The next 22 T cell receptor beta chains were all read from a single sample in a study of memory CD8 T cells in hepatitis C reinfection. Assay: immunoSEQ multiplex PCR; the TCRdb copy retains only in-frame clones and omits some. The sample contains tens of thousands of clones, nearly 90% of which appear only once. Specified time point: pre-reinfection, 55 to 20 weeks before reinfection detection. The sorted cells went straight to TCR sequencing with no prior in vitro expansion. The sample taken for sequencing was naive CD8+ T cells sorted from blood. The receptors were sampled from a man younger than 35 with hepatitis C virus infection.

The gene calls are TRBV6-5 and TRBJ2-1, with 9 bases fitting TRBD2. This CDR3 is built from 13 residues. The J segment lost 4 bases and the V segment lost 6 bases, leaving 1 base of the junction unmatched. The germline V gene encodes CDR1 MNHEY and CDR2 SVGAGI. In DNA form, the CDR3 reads TGTGCCAGCAGACTAGCGGGTTACAATGAGCAGTTCTTC. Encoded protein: CASRLAGYNEQFF.

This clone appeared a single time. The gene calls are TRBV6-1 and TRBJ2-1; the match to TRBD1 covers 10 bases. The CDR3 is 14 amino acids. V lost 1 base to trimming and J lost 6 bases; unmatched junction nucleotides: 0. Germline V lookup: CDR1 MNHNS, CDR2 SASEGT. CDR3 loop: CASSEGTGGNEQFF. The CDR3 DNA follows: TGTGCCAGCAGTGAAGGGACAGGGGGCAATGAGCAGTTCTTC.

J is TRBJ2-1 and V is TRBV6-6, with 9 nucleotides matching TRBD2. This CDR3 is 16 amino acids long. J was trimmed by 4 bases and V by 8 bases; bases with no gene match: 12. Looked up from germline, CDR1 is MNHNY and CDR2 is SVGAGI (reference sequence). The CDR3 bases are TGTGCCAGCGACCCTACCGGGACTAGCCCTTACAATGAGCAGTTCTTC. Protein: CASDPTGTSPYNEQFF.

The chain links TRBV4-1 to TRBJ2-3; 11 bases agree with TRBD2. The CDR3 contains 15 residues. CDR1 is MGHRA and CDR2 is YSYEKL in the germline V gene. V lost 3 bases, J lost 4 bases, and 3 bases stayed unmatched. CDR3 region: CASSHLAGGPDTQYF. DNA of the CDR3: TGCGCCAGCAGCCATCTAGCGGGGGGACCAGATACGCAGTATTTT.

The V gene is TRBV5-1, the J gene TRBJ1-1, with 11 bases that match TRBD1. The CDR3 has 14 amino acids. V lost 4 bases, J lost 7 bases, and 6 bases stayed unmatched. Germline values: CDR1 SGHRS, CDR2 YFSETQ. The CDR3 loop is CASSIGTGGFEAFF. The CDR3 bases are TGCGCCAGCAGCATAGGGACAGGGGGTTTTGAAGCTTTCTTT.

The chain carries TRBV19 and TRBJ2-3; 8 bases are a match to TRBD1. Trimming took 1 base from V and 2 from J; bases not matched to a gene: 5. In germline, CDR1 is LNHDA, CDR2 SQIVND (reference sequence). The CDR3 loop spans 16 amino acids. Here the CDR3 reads CASSIGGTGLTDTQYF. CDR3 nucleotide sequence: TGTGCCAGTAGTATAGGAGGGACAGGTCTCACAGATACGCAGTATTTT.

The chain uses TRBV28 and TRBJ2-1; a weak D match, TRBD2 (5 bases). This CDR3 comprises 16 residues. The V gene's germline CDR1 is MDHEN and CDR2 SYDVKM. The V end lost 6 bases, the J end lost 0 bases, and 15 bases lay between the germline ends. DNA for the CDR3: TGTGCCAGCAGACTAGGGCACTCGAGCTCCTACAATGAGCAGTTCTTC. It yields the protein CASRLGHSSSYNEQFF. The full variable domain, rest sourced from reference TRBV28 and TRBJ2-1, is DVKVTQSSRYLVKRTGEKVFLECVQDMDHENMFWYRQDPGLGLRLIYFSYDVKMKEKGDIPEGYSVSREKKERFSLILESASTNQTSMYLCASRLGHSSSYNEQFFGPGTRLTVL.

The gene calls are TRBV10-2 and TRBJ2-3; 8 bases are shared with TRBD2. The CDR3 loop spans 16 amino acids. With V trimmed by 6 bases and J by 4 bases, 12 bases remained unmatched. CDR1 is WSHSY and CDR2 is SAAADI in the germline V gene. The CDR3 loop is CASSGLLAEGADTQYF. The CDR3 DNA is TGCGCCAGCAGCGGCTTACTAGCGGAAGGGGCAGATACGCAGTATTTT.

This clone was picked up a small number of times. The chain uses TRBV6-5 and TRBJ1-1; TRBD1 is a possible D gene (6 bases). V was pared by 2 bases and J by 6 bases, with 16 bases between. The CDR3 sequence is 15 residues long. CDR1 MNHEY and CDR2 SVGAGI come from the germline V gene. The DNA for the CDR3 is TGTGCCAGCAGTTACCTAAAAACGAGGGGGTCTGAAGCTTTCTTT. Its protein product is CASSYLKTRGSEAFF.

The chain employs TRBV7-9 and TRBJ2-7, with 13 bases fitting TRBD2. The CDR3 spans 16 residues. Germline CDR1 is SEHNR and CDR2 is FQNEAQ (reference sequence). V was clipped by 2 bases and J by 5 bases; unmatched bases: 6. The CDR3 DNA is TGTGCCAGCAGCTTAATACTAGCGGGAGGGCCGGACGAGCAGTACTTC. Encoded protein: CASSLILAGGPDEQYF.

CDR3 amino acids: CARSPEASSYNEQFF. In nucleotides, the CDR3 is TGTGCCAGAAGCCCGGAGGCAAGCTCCTACAATGAGCAGTTCTTC. The V gene is TRBV5-3, the J gene TRBJ2-1; D may be TRBD2 (5 bases). TRBV5-3 is an ORF, with its function uncertain. Between the trimmed V and J ends, which lost 4 bases and 0 bases, there was a span of 11 bases. The CDR3 is 15 residues long.

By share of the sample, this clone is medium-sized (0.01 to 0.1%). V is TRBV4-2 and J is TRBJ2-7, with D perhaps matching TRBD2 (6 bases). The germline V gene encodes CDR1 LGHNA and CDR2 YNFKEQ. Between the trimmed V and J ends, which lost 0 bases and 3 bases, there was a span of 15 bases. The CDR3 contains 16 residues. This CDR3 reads CASSQESSSGIYEQYF. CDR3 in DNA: TGTGCCAGCAGCCAAGAAAGTAGTAGCGGCATCTACGAGCAGTACTTC.

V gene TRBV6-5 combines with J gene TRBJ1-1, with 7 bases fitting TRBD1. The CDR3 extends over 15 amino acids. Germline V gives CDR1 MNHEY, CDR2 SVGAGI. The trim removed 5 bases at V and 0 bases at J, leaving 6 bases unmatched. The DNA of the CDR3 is TGTGCCAGCAGTACCACAGGGGCCTTGAACACTGAAGCTTTCTTT. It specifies CASSTTGALNTEAFF.

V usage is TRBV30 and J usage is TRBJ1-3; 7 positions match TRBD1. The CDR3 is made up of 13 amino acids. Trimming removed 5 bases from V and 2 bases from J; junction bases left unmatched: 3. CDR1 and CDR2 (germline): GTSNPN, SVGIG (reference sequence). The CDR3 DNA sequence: TGTGCCTGGCAGGGGGGAGCTGGAAACACCATATATTTT. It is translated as CAWQGGAGNTIYF.

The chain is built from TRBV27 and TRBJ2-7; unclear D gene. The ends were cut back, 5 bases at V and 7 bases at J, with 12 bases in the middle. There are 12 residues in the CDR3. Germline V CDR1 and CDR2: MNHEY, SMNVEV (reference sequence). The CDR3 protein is CASSNNPQEQYF. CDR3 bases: TGTGCCAGCAGTAACAACCCCCAAGAGCAGTACTTC.

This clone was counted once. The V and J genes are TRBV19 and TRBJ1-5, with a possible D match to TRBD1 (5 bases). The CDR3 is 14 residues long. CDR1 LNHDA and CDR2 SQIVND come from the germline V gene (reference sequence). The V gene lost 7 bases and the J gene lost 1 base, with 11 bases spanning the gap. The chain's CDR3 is CASNTGGSNQPQHF. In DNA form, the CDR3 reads TGTGCCAGTAATACTGGGGGGAGCAATCAGCCCCAGCATTTT.

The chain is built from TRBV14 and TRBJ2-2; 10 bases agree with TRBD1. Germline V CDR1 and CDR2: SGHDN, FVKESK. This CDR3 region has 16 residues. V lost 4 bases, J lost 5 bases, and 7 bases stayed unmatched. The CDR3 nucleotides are TGTGCCAGCAGCCCCCGGGACAGGGGAGAGACCGGGGAGCTGTTTTTT. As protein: CASSPRDRGETGELFF.

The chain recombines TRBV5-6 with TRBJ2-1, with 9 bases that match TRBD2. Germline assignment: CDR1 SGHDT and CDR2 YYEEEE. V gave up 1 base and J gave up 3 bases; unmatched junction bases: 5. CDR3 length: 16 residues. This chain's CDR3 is CASSLSGRPLYNEQFF. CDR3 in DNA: TGTGCCAGCAGCTTGAGCGGGAGGCCCCTCTACAATGAGCAGTTCTTC.

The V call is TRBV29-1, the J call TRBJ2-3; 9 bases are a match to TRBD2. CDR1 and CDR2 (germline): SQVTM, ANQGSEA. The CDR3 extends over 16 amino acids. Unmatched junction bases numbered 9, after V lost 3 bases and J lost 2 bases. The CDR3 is CSVEIGLAGPTDTQYF. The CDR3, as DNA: TGCAGCGTTGAGATTGGGCTAGCGGGACCCACAGATACGCAGTATTTT.

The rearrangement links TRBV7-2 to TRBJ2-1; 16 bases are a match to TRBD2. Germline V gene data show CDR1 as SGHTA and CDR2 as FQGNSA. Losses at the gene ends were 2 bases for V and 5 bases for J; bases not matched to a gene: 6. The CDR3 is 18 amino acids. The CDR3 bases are TGTGCCAGCAGCTTATGGGGACTAGCGGGGGGGCAACACAATGAGCAGTTCTTC. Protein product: CASSLWGLAGGQHNEQFF.

CDR3 sequence: CASSQGTVNSGNTIYF. DNA for the CDR3: TGTGCCAGCAGCCAAGGGACAGTGAACTCTGGAAACACCATATATTTT. This chain joins TRBV7-9 and TRBJ1-3; TRBD1 aligns across 7 bases. The germline gives CDR1 SEHNR, CDR2 FQNEAQ (reference sequence). The V gene end was trimmed by 5 bases and the J gene end by 0 bases; junction bases not matched to a gene: 7. The CDR3 runs to 16 residues.

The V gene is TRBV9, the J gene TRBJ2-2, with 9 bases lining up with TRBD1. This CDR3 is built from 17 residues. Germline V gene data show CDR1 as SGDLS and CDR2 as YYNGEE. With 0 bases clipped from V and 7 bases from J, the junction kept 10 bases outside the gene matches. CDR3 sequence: CASSVEWDRVDLGELFF. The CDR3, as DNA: TGTGCCAGCAGCGTAGAATGGGACAGGGTGGATCTCGGGGAGCTGTTTTTT.